The 32 T cell receptor beta chains below come from one sample, sequenced in a study of blood T cell repertoires in COVID-19. Sequenced by immunoSEQ multiplex PCR; TCRdb stores in-frame clones only, minus some. Of around 250,000 clones in the sample, roughly nine tenths were seen once. Sequencing was done on a sample of peripheral blood. The receptors were sampled from a woman between 35 and 50 years old who had recovered from COVID-19.

The chain uses TRBV25-1 and TRBJ2-3; 8 positions agree with TRBD1. Trimming removed 4 bases from V and 2 bases from J; junction bases left unmatched: 8. The CDR3 runs to 16 residues. Germline V gives CDR1 MGHDK, CDR2 SYGVNS. CDR3 region: CASSADRVEATDTQYF. For the CDR3, the DNA is TGTGCCAGCAGTGCGGACAGGGTGGAGGCCACAGATACGCAGTATTTT.

V is TRBV6-5 and J is TRBJ1-1; D not resolved. Trimming pared 2 bases from V and 0 bases from J, leaving 10 bases between. The CDR3 has 15 amino acids. CDR1 is MNHEY and CDR2 is SVGAGI in the germline V gene. The CDR3 DNA sequence: TGTGCCAGCAGTTACGTTCAGGCATTGAACACTGAAGCTTTCTTT. Translated: CASSYVQALNTEAFF.

The chain uses TRBV24-1 and TRBJ1-2, with D unresolved. The V gene's germline CDR1 is KGHDR and CDR2 SFDVKD. This CDR3 has 15 amino acids. V gave up 4 bases and J gave up 3 bases, with 14 bases separating them. The CDR3 DNA follows: TGTGCCACCAGTGACCCGTTAAATCCCCACTATGGCTACACCTTC. This sequence encodes CATSDPLNPHYGYTF.

The chain has TRBV5-1 and TRBJ2-1; TRBD2 agrees at 10 bases. This CDR3 is 16 amino acids long. With 1 base clipped from V and 5 bases from J, the junction kept 6 bases outside the gene matches. Germline V lookup: CDR1 SGHRS, CDR2 YFSETQ. The CDR3 region has the DNA TGCGCCAGCAGCTTGATAGGGCTAGCGGGAGACAATGAGCAGTTCTTC. Translation gives CASSLIGLAGDNEQFF. Together with reference TRBV5-1 and TRBJ2-1, the CDR3 gives the full variable domain: KAGVTQTPRYLIKTRGQQVTLSCSPISGHRSVSWYQQTPGQGLQFLFEYFSETQRNKGNFPGRFSGRQFSNSRSEMNVSTLELGDSALYLCASSLIGLAGDNEQFFGPGTRLTVL.

This rearrangement joins TRBV24-1 to TRBJ1-2; 7 bases are shared with TRBD1. The CDR3 consists of 14 residues. Per the germline V gene, CDR1 is KGHDR and CDR2 is SFDVKD. Losses at the gene ends were 7 bases for V and 0 bases for J; bases not matched to a gene: 4. CDR3 nucleotide sequence: TGTGCCACCAGCACAGGGGAAGCTAACTATGGCTACACCTTC. Translation: CATSTGEANYGYTF.

This chain joins TRBV7-3 and TRBJ2-2; 8 bases line up with TRBD1. CDR1 is SGHTA, CDR2 FQGTGA, per germline. This CDR3 region has 16 residues. Unmatched junction bases numbered 9, after V lost 5 bases and J lost 4 bases. DNA for the CDR3: TGTGCCAGCAGCCCCCAGGGACAGGCCTCCACCGGGGAGCTGTTTTTT. It translates to CASSPQGQASTGELFF.

The V gene is TRBV19, the J gene TRBJ1-5; D remains ambiguous. V was shortened by 6 bases and J by 1 base, with 16 bases between the two germline ends. The CDR3 spans 16 residues. CDR1 LNHDA and CDR2 SQIVND come from the germline V gene (reference sequence). CDR3 sequence: CASSHWLTESNQPQHF. The CDR3 DNA is TGTGCCAGTAGCCATTGGTTAACAGAGAGCAATCAGCCCCAGCATTTT.

This clone has just one count. The chain links TRBV7-3 to TRBJ2-5, with 10 bases fitting TRBD1. This CDR3 region has 15 residues. CDR1 and CDR2 (germline): SGHTA, FQGTGA. V shed 3 bases and J 3 bases; nucleotides not matched to a gene: 4. The CDR3 coding sequence is TGTGCCAGCAGCTTCAGGGGGACAGGGGAAGAGACCCAGTACTTC. Its translation: CASSFRGTGEETQYF.

V is TRBV7-9 and J is TRBJ1-4, with D possibly matching TRBD1 (6 bases). Trimming cost V 1 base and J 4 bases, with 13 bases left between them. This CDR3 has 16 residues. CDR1 SEHNR and CDR2 FQNEAQ come from the germline V gene (reference sequence). The CDR3 DNA reads TGTGCCAGCAGCTTAGGAGTTTCAGGGGTTAATGAAAAACTGTTTTTT. Amino acids: CASSLGVSGVNEKLFF.

The chain couples TRBV5-4 to TRBJ2-7, with D possibly TRBD2 on 5 matching bases. Germline V gene sequence: CDR1 SGHNT, CDR2 YYREEE (reference sequence). This CDR3 comprises 15 residues. Trimming took off 6 bases at V and 5 bases at J, with 21 bases between the two ends. CDR3 DNA: TGTGCCAGCACCACGGAGCCCGGGGATTTCGACGAGCAGTACTTC. It codes for CASTTEPGDFDEQYF.

This clone was seen a single time. The gene calls are TRBV27 and TRBJ2-7; 11 positions agree with TRBD1. V lost 6 bases and J lost 4; bases outside the gene matches: 2. Per the germline V gene, CDR1 is MNHEY and CDR2 is SMNVEV (reference sequence). This CDR3 spans 13 amino acids. The DNA for the CDR3 is TGTGCCAGCAGGGGACAGGGGGAATACGAGCAGTACTTC. It is translated as CASRGQGEYEQYF.

The chain carries TRBV5-1 and TRBJ1-2, with a possible D match to TRBD1 (5 bases). The CDR3 totals 12 residues. V was pared by 3 bases and J by 9 bases, with 12 bases between. From germline, CDR1 is SGHRS and CDR2 YFSETQ. CDR3 DNA sequence: TGCGCCAGCAGCTCCGGGGGGGACCGCTACACCTTC. Translation gives CASSSGGDRYTF.

This chain joins TRBV28 and TRBJ2-3; 11 positions match TRBD2. The CDR3 is made up of 13 amino acids. Trimming at V came to 7 bases and at J to 6 bases, leaving 3 bases not matched to a gene. Per germline, CDR1 MDHEN and CDR2 SYDVKM. The CDR3, as DNA: TGTGCCAGCATTAGCGGGAGGGGGGATACGCAGTATTTT. Protein product: CASISGRGDTQYF.

The chain employs TRBV13 and TRBJ2-1; D is perhaps TRBD2 (5 bases). This CDR3 has 13 amino acids. In germline, CDR1 is PRHDT, CDR2 FYEKMQ (reference sequence). Between the trimmed V and J ends, which lost 6 bases and 7 bases, there was a span of 13 bases. In DNA form, the CDR3 reads TGTGCCAGCAGTAGCGCATCGGGAAATGAGCAGTTCTTC. It is translated as CASSSASGNEQFF.

The J gene is TRBJ2-5, the V gene TRBV29-1; D may be TRBD2 (6 bases). Germline V CDR1 and CDR2: SQVTM, ANQGSEA. Between the trimmed V and J ends, which lost 4 bases and 4 bases, there was a span of 10 bases. The CDR3 loop spans 12 amino acids. CDR3 in DNA: TGCAGCGTTGTTGATAGCGGAGAGACCCAGTACTTC. Amino acids: CSVVDSGETQYF.

The rearrangement links TRBV9 to TRBJ1-5; D possibly corresponds to TRBD1 (6 bases). CDR1 and CDR2 (germline): SGDLS, YYNGEE. The V end lost 0 bases, the J end lost 1 base, and 8 bases lay between the germline ends. This CDR3 has 15 amino acids. The CDR3 here is CASSVGTESNQPQHF. Written as DNA, the CDR3 is TGTGCCAGCAGCGTAGGGACAGAGAGCAATCAGCCCCAGCATTTT.

The chain is built from TRBV28 and TRBJ2-1; D remains unclear. The CDR3 length is 11 residues. The V gene's germline CDR1 is MDHEN and CDR2 SYDVKM. Trimming shortened V by 3 bases and J by 7 bases, and 4 bases separated the two germline ends. The CDR3: CASSFVNEQFF. CDR3 nucleotides: TGTGCCAGCAGTTTCGTGAATGAGCAGTTCTTC.

The chain links TRBV6-1 to TRBJ2-7, with 8 positions matching TRBD1. Germline lookup yields CDR1 MNHNS and CDR2 SASEGT. This CDR3 is built from 16 residues. The V segment lost 2 bases and the J segment 0 bases; nucleotides outside the gene matches: 6. CDR3 coding DNA: TGTGCCAGCAGTGAACTCGACAGGGGCATCTCCTACGAGCAGTACTTC. Protein product: CASSELDRGISYEQYF.

The rearrangement joins TRBV6-6 to TRBJ1-1, with 7 bases identical to TRBD1. Germline loops: CDR1 MNHNY, CDR2 SVGAGI (reference sequence). This CDR3 is built from 15 residues. Trimming cost V 4 bases and J 1 base; bases outside gene matches: 6. Here the CDR3 DNA reads TGTGCCAGCAGTTCCCCGGGACAGAAGAACACTGAAGCTTTCTTT. This sequence encodes CASSSPGQKNTEAFF.

This clone has a single count. The germline gene is not matched at one end of the junction; a read error may be the cause. The chain recombines TRBV6-5 with TRBJ2-1; 9 positions match TRBD2. This CDR3 has 13 residues. Germline assignment: CDR1 MNHEY and CDR2 SVGAGI. This CDR3 reads CASSLAGSNQQFF. The DNA of the CDR3 is TGTGCCAGCTCACTAGCGGGTTCCAATCAGCAGTTCTTC.

The chain joins TRBV19 to TRBJ2-1; no reliable D call. Trimming left V 10 bases short and J 1 base short, with 11 bases between. This CDR3 is 13 amino acids long. Germline CDR1 LNHDA, CDR2 SQIVND (reference sequence). The CDR3 loop reads CATADGSYNEQFF. The DNA for the CDR3 is TGTGCCACCGCGGATGGGTCCTACAATGAGCAGTTCTTC.

The chain links TRBV20-1 to TRBJ2-7; 10 positions agree with TRBD2. Germline assignment: CDR1 DFQATT and CDR2 SNEGSKA (reference sequence). The V segment lost 3 bases and the J segment 1 base; nucleotides outside the gene matches: 6. CDR3 length: 15 residues. CDR3 in amino acids: CSASQGTSDSYEQYF. DNA of the CDR3: TGCAGTGCTAGTCAGGGGACTAGCGATTCCTACGAGCAGTACTTC.

The chain is built from TRBV25-1 and TRBJ1-1; 7 bases agree with TRBD1. The CDR3 has 13 amino acids. The germline V gene encodes CDR1 MGHDK and CDR2 SYGVNS. With V trimmed by 6 bases and J by 0 bases, 1 base remained unmatched. CDR3 bases: TGTGCCAGCAGGGGACAGATGAACACTGAAGCTTTCTTT. Protein sequence: CASRGQMNTEAFF.

V gene TRBV9 combines with J gene TRBJ2-1; D gene ambiguous. V was clipped by 4 bases and J by 6 bases, with 8 bases between them. The V gene's germline CDR1 is SGDLS and CDR2 YYNGEE. CDR3 length: 12 amino acids. DNA for the CDR3: TGTGCCAGCAGCCCCCGCGCCAATGAGCAGTTCTTC. As protein: CASSPRANEQFF.

V usage is TRBV9 and J usage is TRBJ2-3, with 13 bases identical to TRBD2. The CDR3 totals 18 residues. Germline loops: CDR1 SGDLS, CDR2 YYNGEE. Trimming at V came to 0 bases and at J to 0 bases, leaving 4 bases not matched to a gene. CDR3 nucleotides: TGTGCCAGCAGCGTAGGGGGACTAGCGGGAATTAGCACAGATACGCAGTATTTT. This gives the protein CASSVGGLAGISTDTQYF. The full variable domain, rest sourced from reference TRBV9 and TRBJ2-3, is DSGVTQTPKHLITATGQRVTLRCSPRSGDLSVYWYQQSLDQGLQFLIQYYNGEERAKGNILERFSAQQFPDLHSELNLSSLELGDSALYFCASSVGGLAGISTDTQYFGPGTRLTVL.

This chain connects TRBV27 to TRBJ2-1; TRBD2 matches 7 bases. V dropped 6 bases and J dropped 9; count of bases not matched to a gene: 2. This CDR3 spans 11 amino acids. Looked up from germline, CDR1 is MNHEY and CDR2 is SMNVEV (reference sequence). CDR3: CASRGGAEQFF. Written as DNA, the CDR3 is TGTGCCAGCAGGGGAGGGGCTGAGCAGTTCTTC.

The gene calls are TRBV19 and TRBJ2-1, with 10 bases matching TRBD2. With V trimmed by 6 bases and J by 8 bases, 13 bases remained unmatched. The CDR3 is 16 residues long. Per the germline V gene, CDR1 is LNHDA and CDR2 is SQIVND (reference sequence). Written as DNA, the CDR3 is TGTGCCAGTAGGAAAAGAGGGACTAGCGATGGATATGAGCAGTTCTTC. Encoded protein: CASRKRGTSDGYEQFF.

The rearrangement links TRBV15 to TRBJ2-1; 11 positions agree with TRBD1. CDR1 and CDR2 (germline): LNHNV, YYDKDF (reference sequence). The V and J ends lost 9 bases and 2 bases, in that order; junction bases with no gene match: 3. The CDR3 extends over 14 amino acids. The CDR3 region is CATRTGGAYNEQFF. Written as DNA, the CDR3 is TGTGCCACTAGGACAGGGGGCGCCTACAATGAGCAGTTCTTC.

The rearrangement joins TRBV14 to TRBJ2-7; a weak D match, TRBD2 (5 bases). V lost 1 base to trimming and J lost 1 base, with 11 bases between them. The CDR3 covers 15 residues. The germline V gene has CDR1 SGHDN and CDR2 FVKESK. The DNA of the CDR3 is TGTGCCAGCAGCCAAGGACATTCGGGATCCTACGAGCAGTACTTC. Its protein is CASSQGHSGSYEQYF.

The gene calls are TRBV7-6 and TRBJ2-5; 9 bases agree with TRBD2. The CDR3 totals 14 residues. Germline CDR1 is SGHVS and CDR2 is FNYEAQ. Unmatched junction bases numbered 4, after V lost 3 bases and J lost 5 bases. The DNA of the CDR3 is TGTGCCAGCAGCTTTAGCGGGAGTCAGGAGACCCAGTACTTC. Translated: CASSFSGSQETQYF.

This clone was picked up one time. This rearrangement joins TRBV6-5 to TRBJ2-1, with TRBD2 identical over 8 bases. V shed 5 bases, J shed 6 bases, and the junction held 9 bases outside the gene matches. CDR1 and CDR2 (germline): MNHEY, SVGAGI. The CDR3 runs to 15 residues. The CDR3 nucleotides are TGTGCCAGCAGTAAGAGCGGGAGAGGTTTCAATGAGCAGTTCTTC. This codes for CASSKSGRGFNEQFF.

The CDR3 region is CASSRSGTSGSIDEQYF. Written as DNA, the CDR3 is TGTGCCAGCAGCCGGTCCGGGACTAGCGGGAGTATCGACGAGCAGTACTTC. The J gene is TRBJ2-7, the V gene TRBV7-9; 14 bases are a match to TRBD2. In germline, CDR1 is SEHNR, CDR2 FQNEAQ (reference sequence). V trimming: 5 bases; J trimming: 5 bases; junction bases outside the gene matches: 11. The CDR3 is made up of 17 amino acids. Full variable domain (rest looked up from reference TRBV7-9 and TRBJ2-7): DTGVSQNPRHKITKRGQNVTFRCDPISEHNRLYWYRQTLGQGPEFLTYFQNEAQLEKSRLLSDRFSAERPKGSFSTLEIQRTEQGDSAMYLCASSRSGTSGSIDEQYFGPGTRLTVT.